These 30 T cell receptor beta chains came from one sample sequenced in a study of identical twins. TCRdb recomputed calls from the 5' RACE reads with MiXCR, one row per CDR3 protein. Of a few hundred thousand distinct CDR3 sequences in the sample, 13% to 15% were seen once. The same sample was also used in a study of yellow fever vaccine responses in identical twins.

Sequencing was performed on CD4+ T cells sorted from blood. These receptors were obtained from a woman aged 18 to 35 in good health.

This clonotype was seen a single time. The chain recombines TRBV11-2 with TRBJ2-1; 10 bases line up with TRBD2. Germline V gene data show CDR1 as SGHAT and CDR2 as FQNNGV. The junction had 10 bases not matched to a gene; V was cut back by 2 bases and J by 3 bases. This CDR3 region has 18 residues. CDR3 DNA sequence: TGTGCCAGCAGCTTAACTAGCGGGGCTCAGATCAACTACAATGAGCAGTTCTTC. Its translation is CASSLTSGAQINYNEQFF.

The V and J genes are TRBV11-3 and TRBJ2-5; 7 bases fit TRBD2. The ends lost 0 bases at V and 5 bases at J; junction bases unmatched: 3. Germline V gene lookup returns CDR1 SGHNT and CDR2 YENEEA. This CDR3 is built from 14 residues. The CDR3 spells CASSLEVGGETQYF. The CDR3 DNA reads as TGTGCCAGCAGCTTAGAGGTGGGAGGGGAGACCCAGTACTTC.

This clonotype has more than one count but fewer than ten. The rearrangement links TRBV11-2 to TRBJ2-1; 7 positions match TRBD2. CDR1 is SGHAT and CDR2 is FQNNGV in the germline V gene. V dropped 0 bases and J dropped 0; count of bases not matched to a gene: 11. The CDR3 consists of 19 residues. CDR3: CASSLEVPGRGSSYNEQFF. CDR3 nucleotides: TGTGCCAGCAGCTTAGAGGTCCCGGGGCGGGGGAGCTCCTACAATGAGCAGTTCTTC.

The sample holds a few counts of this clonotype. The CDR3 spells CASRQGLFGKLFF. CDR3 DNA: TGTGCCAGCAGACAGGGGCTTTTCGGAAAACTGTTTTTT. The rearrangement links TRBV27 to TRBJ1-4, with 7 nucleotides matching TRBD1. With 6 bases clipped from V and 10 bases from J, the junction kept 8 bases outside the gene matches. This CDR3 is built from 13 residues. The germline CDR1 and CDR2 sequences are MNHEY and SMNVEV (reference sequence).

The chain is built from TRBV29-1 and TRBJ2-7, with a possible D match to TRBD2 (6 bases). The V end lost 5 bases, the J end lost 3 bases, and 17 bases lay between the germline ends. The CDR3 length is 14 residues. CDR1 SQVTM and CDR2 ANQGSEA come from the germline V gene. In nucleotides, the CDR3 is TGCAGCGTTCGCAGCGGGCCATTCAGCTACGAGCAGTACTTC. Amino acids: CSVRSGPFSYEQYF.

The chain couples TRBV4-1 to TRBJ2-7, with 9 positions matching TRBD2. Per the germline V gene, CDR1 is MGHRA and CDR2 is YSYEKL. J gave up 5 bases and V 2 bases, and 4 bases lay outside the gene matches. CDR3 length: 14 amino acids. The CDR3 sequence is CASSQLAGMNEQYV. In nucleotides, the CDR3 is TGCGCCAGCAGCCAACTAGCGGGGATGAACGAGCAGTACGTC.

This clonotype has only a few counts. The chain recombines TRBV28 with TRBJ2-1; perhaps TRBD2 as D (5 bases). Germline CDR1 and CDR2: MDHEN and SYDVKM. The V end lost 3 bases, the J end lost 3 bases, and 12 bases lay between the germline ends. This CDR3 has 15 residues. The CDR3 nucleotides read TGTGCCAGCAGTTTTGACGGGAAGTTCTACAATGAGCAGTTCTTC. Translation: CASSFDGKFYNEQFF.

This clonotype was seen only a few times. The chain couples TRBV24-1 to TRBJ2-2; D is possibly TRBD2 (5 bases). The length of the CDR3 is 15 residues. Germline assignment: CDR1 KGHDR and CDR2 SFDVKD. V lost 5 bases to trimming and J lost 5 bases, with 14 bases between them. The CDR3 DNA reads TGTGCCACCAGTGGAGAGAGGGCCGCAACCGGGGAGCTGTTTTTT. It encodes CATSGERAATGELFF.

The chain couples TRBV12-5 to TRBJ2-7; D gene unclear. CDR1 LGHNT and CDR2 FRNRAP come from the germline V gene. V dropped 6 bases and J dropped 4 bases, with 13 bases sitting between them. This CDR3 is built from 13 residues. Written as DNA, the CDR3 is TGTGCTAGTGGCCCTCACGTAGTGTACGAGCAGTACGTC. It specifies CASGPHVVYEQYV.

This clonotype was counted a few times. The gene calls are TRBV6-1 and TRBJ2-7; 12 bases are shared with TRBD1. Losses at the gene ends were 5 bases for V and 4 bases for J; bases not matched to a gene: 9. The CDR3 length is 16 residues. Germline V gene data show CDR1 as MNHNS and CDR2 as SASEGT. The CDR3 DNA follows: TGTGCCAGCAGTACCGCTCCGGGACAGGGGGCTTACGAGCAGTACTTC. Its protein is CASSTAPGQGAYEQYF.

This clonotype was observed a handful of times. The chain uses TRBV20-1 and TRBJ2-3, with D perhaps given as TRBD1 or TRBD2 (6 bases each). Trimming pared 3 bases from V and 2 bases from J, leaving 18 bases between. CDR1 and CDR2 (germline): DFQATT, SNEGSKA (reference sequence). The CDR3 contains 16 residues. CDR3 in DNA: TGCAGTGCTAGTTATTTAGGGGGGAAAACCACAGATACGCAGTATTTT. Its translation is CSASYLGGKTTDTQYF.

The sample holds a few counts of this clonotype. The chain recombines TRBV12-3 or TRBV12-4 with TRBJ2-7, with 7 bases fitting TRBD1. J lost 0 bases, V lost 5 bases, and 7 bases had no gene match. The CDR3 extends over 15 amino acids. The CDR3 bases are TGTGCCAGCAGTCCCCAGGGGGTAGTCTCCTACGAGCAGTACTTC. Translating gives CASSPQGVVSYEQYF.

This clonotype was seen many times. The chain carries TRBV20-1 and TRBJ1-5; weak D call: TRBD1 (6 bases). CDR1 and CDR2 from the germline V gene are DFQATT and SNEGSKA (reference sequence). The CDR3 is made up of 15 amino acids. Between the trimmed V and J ends, which lost 5 bases and 2 bases, there was a span of 16 bases. As DNA, the CDR3 is TGCAGTGCTGAACGGGACAAGCGGGGCAATCAGCCCCAGCATTTT. The encoded protein is CSAERDKRGNQPQHF.

This clonotype showed up just a few times. The rearrangement joins TRBV6-5 to TRBJ2-4; D uncertain. V shed 1 base and J shed 2 bases, with 6 bases lying between them. The CDR3 covers 14 residues. Germline-derived CDR1 and CDR2 are MNHEY and SVGAGI. In nucleotides, the CDR3 is TGTGCCAGCAGTTACTTACGTTCCAAAAACATTCAGTACTTC. Protein product: CASSYLRSKNIQYF.

The chain employs TRBV2 and TRBJ2-5; 9 bases align to TRBD1. The CDR3 sequence is 15 residues long. V gave up 6 bases and J gave up 3 bases; unmatched junction bases: 8. Germline V gene lookup returns CDR1 SNHLY and CDR2 FYNNEI. CDR3 DNA: TGTGCCAGCAGGGGGGACAGGGCTGGGAAAGAGACCCAGTACTTC. It yields the protein CASRGDRAGKETQYF.

The sample holds a few counts of this clonotype. The chain is built from TRBV11-2 and TRBJ2-7; D not resolved. Between the trimmed V and J ends, which lost 1 base and 1 base, there was a span of 8 bases. CDR3 length: 14 residues. CDR1 SGHAT and CDR2 FQNNGV come from the germline V gene. Here the CDR3 reads CASSLVGHSYEQYF. In DNA, the CDR3 is TGTGCCAGCAGCTTAGTAGGCCATTCCTACGAGCAGTACTTC.

This clonotype was recorded a few times. J is TRBJ2-3 and V is TRBV29-1, with D hard to call. The CDR3 loop spans 13 amino acids. V was clipped by 1 base and J by 0 bases, with 5 bases between them. Germline V gives CDR1 SQVTM, CDR2 ANQGSEA. The CDR3 protein is CSVEGGSTDTQYF. The CDR3 nucleotides read TGCAGCGTTGAAGGGGGAAGCACAGATACGCAGTATTTT.

This clonotype was observed many times. The genes are TRBV12-3 or TRBV12-4 and TRBJ2-7; no clear D. V was pared by 5 bases and J by 3 bases, with 5 bases between. This CDR3 has 11 amino acids. CDR3 sequence: CASSNRYEQYF. The CDR3 nucleotides are TGTGCCAGCAGTAACCGCTACGAGCAGTACTTC.

This clonotype was picked up a small number of times. The CDR3 DNA follows: TGTGCCAGCAGTTTAACTTCAGGGACACAGCCCCAGCATTTT. It specifies CASSLTSGTQPQHF. The chain combines TRBV2 with TRBJ1-5; maybe TRBD1 (6 bases). The CDR3 is 14 residues long. With 5 bases removed from V and 7 bases from J, the gap between germline ends came to 15 bases. Germline V CDR1 and CDR2: SNHLY, FYNNEI.

This clonotype came up a few times. The CDR3 is CATSDSGGWGGNEQFF. CDR3 coding DNA: TGTGCCACCAGTGATTCAGGAGGCTGGGGCGGCAATGAGCAGTTCTTC. This chain joins TRBV24-1 and TRBJ2-1; D could derive from TRBD1 or TRBD2 (5 bases each). This CDR3 has 16 amino acids. Germline V gene lookup returns CDR1 KGHDR and CDR2 SFDVKD. V lost 2 bases and J lost 6, with 16 bases in between.

The sample holds a few counts of this clonotype. The chain couples TRBV12-3 or TRBV12-4 to TRBJ2-1; D gene uncertain. Trimming left V 7 bases short and J 0 bases short, with 13 bases between. The CDR3 spans 15 residues. CDR3 bases: TGTGCCAGCACCGAAGACGGAAGCTCCTACAATGAGCAGTTCTTC. As protein: CASTEDGSSYNEQFF.

In this sample, this clonotype turned up a few times. This chain connects TRBV18 to TRBJ1-2; D is unclear. This CDR3 has 14 amino acids. CDR1 and CDR2 (germline): KGHSH, LQKENI. The ends were cut back, 1 base at V and 4 bases at J, with 10 bases in the middle. CDR3 bases: TGTGCCAGCTCACCACTTCCGGAGTTCTATGGCTACACCTTC. This gives the protein CASSPLPEFYGYTF.

The chain is built from TRBV20-1 and TRBJ2-3; D is ambiguous. The CDR3 sequence is 13 residues long. Germline CDR1 and CDR2: DFQATT and SNEGSKA (reference sequence). Trimming removed 4 bases from V and 6 bases from J, with 14 bases in between. As DNA, the CDR3 is TGCAGTGCTAAGCCTCGCCCCAGGGATACGCAGTATTTT. This codes for CSAKPRPRDTQYF.

The gene calls are TRBV19 and TRBJ2-5, with D possibly called TRBD1 or TRBD2 (5 bases each). Germline CDR1 LNHDA, CDR2 SQIVND (reference sequence). V shed 5 bases and J shed 1 base, with 14 bases lying between them. CDR3 length equals 15 residues. CDR3 protein: CASSPGFGGQETQYF. The CDR3 DNA reads as TGTGCCAGTAGTCCAGGGTTCGGAGGCCAAGAGACCCAGTACTTC.

This chain connects TRBV12-3 or TRBV12-4 to TRBJ2-3, with a possible D match to TRBD2 (5 bases). This CDR3 comprises 15 residues. Trimming removed 1 base at V and 6 bases at J, with 14 bases between. The CDR3 nucleotides read TGTGCCAGCAGTTTAGTGACACTAGTTTCGGATACGCAGTATTTT. It specifies CASSLVTLVSDTQYF.

The table lists this clonotype with a few counts. J is TRBJ1-4 and V is TRBV7-9; 8 positions match TRBD1. V shed 6 bases and J 6 bases; nucleotides not matched to a gene: 6. The CDR3 spans 14 residues. Germline assignment: CDR1 SEHNR and CDR2 FQNEAQ (reference sequence). CDR3 nucleotide sequence: TGTGCCAGCAGTTCGGGACAGGTCCATGAAAAACTGTTTTTT. Its translation: CASSSGQVHEKLFF. Full variable domain (remainder filled in from reference TRBV7-9 and TRBJ1-4): DTGVSQNPRHKITKRGQNVTFRCDPISEHNRLYWYRQTLGQGPEFLTYFQNEAQLEKSRLLSDRFSAERPKGSFSTLEIQRTEQGDSAMYLCASSSGQVHEKLFFGSGTQLSVL.

J is TRBJ2-7 and V is TRBV5-6; D is possibly TRBD1 (6 bases). The V end was cut by 4 bases, the J end by 1 base, with 15 bases between. CDR3 length equals 15 residues. Germline lookup yields CDR1 SGHDT and CDR2 YYEEEE. CDR3 DNA: TGTGCCAGCAGCAGGCTCCCGGGACAATCCTACGAGCAGTACTTC. It yields the protein CASSRLPGQSYEQYF.

Only a few counts were recorded for this clonotype. The chain carries TRBV2 and TRBJ2-3, with D possibly TRBD2 on 5 matching bases. CDR3 size: 15 residues. V lost 7 bases, J lost 4 bases, and 18 bases lay in between. The germline V gene encodes CDR1 SNHLY and CDR2 FYNNEI. The CDR3 nucleotides read TGTGCCAGCACCCTCCAGGTCGGGGATTCAGATACGCAGTATTTT. As protein: CASTLQVGDSDTQYF.

There are a few counts of this clonotype. As DNA, the CDR3 is TGCAGCGTTGCCCTAGCGGGAAACAATGAGCAGTTCTTC. The encoded protein is CSVALAGNNEQFF. The chain couples TRBV29-1 to TRBJ2-1; 9 positions match TRBD2. This CDR3 contains 13 residues. With V trimmed by 4 bases and J by 5 bases, 3 bases remained unmatched. Germline values: CDR1 SQVTM, CDR2 ANQGSEA.

This clonotype was recorded at least ten times. The rearrangement links TRBV6-6 to TRBJ2-3, with unresolved D. From germline, CDR1 is MNHNY and CDR2 SVGAGI (reference sequence). This CDR3 region has 13 residues. The germline V and J ends were trimmed by 2 bases and 8 bases, with 11 bases remaining between them. CDR3 DNA: TGTGCCAGCAGTTACATCGGGTCAGCTACGCAGTATTTT. Its protein product is CASSYIGSATQYF.